This TCR beta chain came from a study of T cells in Graves' hyperthyroidism and ophthalmopathy. Germline V gene lookup returns CDR1 MNHEY and CDR2 SMNVEV (reference sequence). Trimming stripped 2 bases from V and 3 bases from J, with 11 bases between. The CDR3 is 15 residues long. This clonotype occurred many times. The antigen is undetermined. Template material for amplifying TCR beta CDR3 regions consisted of RNA transcripts. When the TCR CDR3 underwent first-round RT-PCR, the HTBI primer set was used. TCRdb analysed the multiplex PCR reads with MiXCR anew, one entry per CDR3 protein. This sample has 300,000 to 450,000 distinct CDR3 sequences, with less than 20% found just once. Whole-study results and caveats: Patients with ophthalmopathy were separated from those with stable hyperthyroidism by a 13 V-J model. Model-based prediction identified ophthalmopathy a median around 6.5 months prior to its onset. Most clonotypes expanded in the thyroid (above 0.001) were also present in blood.

Any patient presenting with uncontrolled infection, other autoimmune disease, pregnancy or lactation was left out. J is TRBJ2-1 and V is TRBV27; D gene unclear. The specimen sequenced was blood. The sequence came from a woman in her late teens or twenties with Graves' hyperthyroidism that later progressed to Graves' ophthalmopathy. The CDR3 DNA reads as TGTGCCAGCAGTTTAGGTCAGACCCTCTACAATGAGCAGTTCTTC. This codes for CASSLGQTLYNEQFF.